Below, 11 T cell receptor beta chains from the same sample are listed, as sequenced in a study of neurological immune-mediated disorders. TCRdb fed the 5' RACE reads into MiXCR, producing one record per CDR3 protein. The sample contains more than 15,000 distinct CDR3 sequences, 11% to 15% of which appear only once. The source material was CD4+ T cells from blood. Receptors originate from a woman aged 60 to 75 with HTLV-1-associated myelopathy (HAM/TSP).

This clonotype has ten or more counts. This chain's CDR3 is CASSAQGSGNTIYF. CDR3 sequence (DNA): TGTGCCAGCAGCGCACAGGGCTCTGGAAACACCATATATTTT. The gene calls are TRBV2 and TRBJ1-3; perhaps TRBD1 as D (6 bases). This CDR3 spans 14 amino acids. Per germline, CDR1 SNHLY and CDR2 FYNNEI. Trimming left V 6 bases short and J 0 bases short, with 9 bases between. The whole variable domain, filled in from reference TRBV2 and TRBJ1-3, reads EPEVTQTPSHQVTQMGQEVILRCVPISNHLYFYWYRQILGQKVEFLVSFYNNEISEKSEIFDDQFSVERPDGSNFTLKIRSTKLEDSAMYFCASSAQGSGNTIYFGEGSWLTVV.

This clonotype was counted ten times or more. The chain is built from TRBV5-1 and TRBJ2-7; TRBD1 matches at 8 bases. Trimming removed 2 bases from V and 4 bases from J; junction bases left unmatched: 8. The CDR3 is 15 amino acids. Germline CDR1 SGHRS, CDR2 YFSETQ. CDR3 in amino acids: CASSFKTGADYEQYF. CDR3 coding DNA: TGCGCCAGCAGCTTCAAGACAGGGGCCGATTACGAGCAGTACTTC.

By frequency in the sample, this clonotype is medium-sized. This chain joins TRBV5-6 and TRBJ2-1; 8 nucleotides agree with TRBD1. V shed 4 bases, J shed 4 bases, and the junction held 16 bases outside the gene matches. Germline V gene sequence: CDR1 SGHDT, CDR2 YYEEEE. The CDR3 loop spans 18 amino acids. In nucleotides, the CDR3 is TGTGCCAGCAGCGATGGGTTACAGGGGGACCTGTATTACAATGAGCAGTTCTTC. Protein sequence: CASSDGLQGDLYYNEQFF.

By frequency in the sample, this clonotype is medium-sized. The chain carries TRBV5-1 and TRBJ1-2, with D perhaps matching TRBD1 (6 bases). V shed 3 bases and J shed 2 bases, with 11 bases lying between them. The CDR3 has 14 residues. Germline assignment: CDR1 SGHRS and CDR2 YFSETQ. Here the CDR3 reads CASSSIQGNYGYTF. The CDR3 coding sequence is TGCGCCAGCAGCTCAATACAGGGAAACTATGGCTACACCTTC.

This clonotype was picked up many times. The rearrangement joins TRBV29-1 to TRBJ2-1; D not resolved. The CDR3 is 10 residues long. V was shortened by 4 bases and J by 5 bases, with 3 bases between the two germline ends. In germline, CDR1 is SQVTM, CDR2 ANQGSEA. CDR3 DNA sequence: TGCAGCGTTGCTGACAATGAGCAGTTCTTC. Protein: CSVADNEQFF.

Ten or more counts support this clonotype. This chain links TRBV5-1 with TRBJ1-1; D is possibly TRBD1 (5 bases). Germline V gene lookup returns CDR1 SGHRS and CDR2 YFSETQ. The CDR3 is made up of 15 amino acids. V was shortened by 0 bases and J by 7 bases, with 16 bases between the two germline ends. As DNA, the CDR3 is TGCGCCAGCAGCTTGGAATCGAACAGGTTCGATGAAGCTTTCTTT. Protein sequence: CASSLESNRFDEAFF.

In this sample, this clonotype turned up many times. This sequence joins TRBV7-2 and TRBJ2-3; maybe TRBD2 (5 bases). CDR1 and CDR2 (germline): SGHTA, FQGNSA. Trimming took off 5 bases at V and 2 bases at J, with 11 bases between the two ends. CDR3 length: 14 residues. In nucleotides, the CDR3 is TGTGCCAGCAGCCCGGGATCTTTCACAGATACGCAGTATTTT. Protein sequence: CASSPGSFTDTQYF.

The rearrangement joins TRBV3-1 to TRBJ2-1, with 13 bases lining up with TRBD2. The germline CDR1 and CDR2 sequences are LGHDT and YNNKEL (reference sequence). This CDR3 region has 17 residues. Unmatched junction bases numbered 10, after V lost 4 bases and J lost 7 bases. CDR3 residues: CASSRPKGLAGANEQFF. In DNA, the CDR3 is TGTGCCAGCAGCCGACCCAAAGGACTAGCGGGAGCAAATGAGCAGTTCTTC.

As regards this clonotype: A junction end diverges from the germline sequence, so it may reflect a read error. The CDR3 sequence is CASSLVHPAGQEQYF. In nucleotides, the CDR3 is TGTGCCAGCAGCTTAGTACATCCCGCAGGACAAGAGCAGTACTTT. The chain employs TRBV7-8 and TRBJ2-7; maybe TRBD1 (5 bases). The CDR3 is made up of 15 amino acids. Germline V CDR1 and CDR2: SGHVS, FQNEAQ.

Ten or more counts support this clonotype. The J gene is TRBJ2-3, the V gene TRBV6-5; TRBD1 or TRBD2 may be the D gene (5 bases each). The CDR3 length is 14 residues. Germline V gene lookup returns CDR1 MNHEY and CDR2 SVGAGI. Trimming pared 5 bases from V and 4 bases from J, leaving 13 bases between. The CDR3 spells CASSRGRGPDTQYF. CDR3 nucleotide sequence: TGTGCCAGCAGTAGGGGAAGGGGACCAGATACGCAGTATTTT.

The V and J genes are TRBV20-1 and TRBJ2-7, with 13 bases that match TRBD2. The V and J ends lost 4 bases and 0 bases, in that order; junction bases with no gene match: 6. Germline loops: CDR1 DFQATT, CDR2 SNEGSKA (reference sequence). The CDR3 runs to 16 residues. The DNA of the CDR3 is TGCAGTGCTATGGGACTAGCGGGACGGGACTCCTACGAGCAGTACTTC. It is translated as CSAMGLAGRDSYEQYF.